The 17 T cell receptor beta chains below were found in one sample sequenced in a study of blood T cell repertoires in COVID-19. The assay was immunoSEQ multiplex PCR, and TCRdb's table has in-frame clones only and misses some. Of some 60,000 clones in the sample, around nine tenths were seen once. The sequenced material came from peripheral blood. Source of these receptors: a man between 60 and 75 years old with acute or convalescent COVID-19.

This clone appeared many times. The gene calls are TRBV2 and TRBJ2-6; D may be TRBD2 (6 bases). V lost 2 bases to trimming and J lost 1 base, with 9 bases between them. The CDR3 runs to 16 residues. Germline CDR1 reads SNHLY; CDR2 reads FYNNEI. The CDR3 spells CASSELGGSGANVLTF. CDR3 in DNA: TGTGCCAGCAGTGAACTGGGGGGTTCTGGGGCCAACGTCCTGACTTTC.

This sequence joins TRBV5-6 and TRBJ2-7; D may be TRBD2 (5 bases). The V gene's germline CDR1 is SGHDT and CDR2 YYEEEE. The CDR3 runs 15 residues. With 0 bases removed from V and 2 bases from J, the gap between germline ends came to 12 bases. CDR3 protein: CASSLVNSGAYEQYF. In DNA, the CDR3 is TGTGCCAGCAGCTTGGTTAACAGCGGTGCCTACGAGCAGTACTTC. Full variable domain (missing parts from reference TRBV5-6 and TRBJ2-7): DAGVTQSPTHLIKTRGQQVTLRCSPKSGHDTVSWYQQALGQGPQFIFQYYEEEERQRGNFPDRFSGHQFPNYSSELNVNALLLGDSALYLCASSLVNSGAYEQYFGPGTRLTVT.

The rearrangement links TRBV4-1 to TRBJ1-4; TRBD1 might be the D (6 bases). Germline assignment: CDR1 MGHRA and CDR2 YSYEKL. V lost 1 base and J lost 0, with 15 bases in between. The CDR3 covers 18 residues. DNA of the CDR3: TGCGCCAGCAGCCAAGTCACAGGGAGGGGCCCAACTAATGAAAAACTGTTTTTT. Amino acid sequence: CASSQVTGRGPTNEKLFF.

This clone turned up a few times. This chain uses TRBV27 with TRBJ1-6; TRBD1 might be the D (5 bases). Germline-derived CDR1 and CDR2 are MNHEY and SMNVEV (reference sequence). Trimming stripped 4 bases from V and 8 bases from J, with 18 bases between. The CDR3 runs to 16 residues. The CDR3 protein is CASSSRGGPRDSPLHF. The CDR3 nucleotides are TGTGCCAGCAGTTCCCGAGGCGGCCCCAGGGATTCACCCCTCCACTTT.

This chain links TRBV29-1 with TRBJ2-1; 10 bases align to TRBD1. The CDR3 loop spans 14 amino acids. Germline loops: CDR1 SQVTM, CDR2 ANQGSEA. V lost 6 bases and J lost 3; bases outside the gene matches: 5. CDR3 sequence reads: CSVRRDRGYNEQFF. CDR3 DNA sequence: TGCAGCGTGAGACGGGACAGGGGCTACAATGAGCAGTTCTTC.

The rearrangement uses TRBV5-1 and TRBJ2-3, with 7 nucleotides matching TRBD2. This CDR3 spans 15 amino acids. J gave up 5 bases and V 4 bases, and 10 bases lay outside the gene matches. The germline gives CDR1 SGHRS, CDR2 YFSETQ. DNA for the CDR3: TGCGCCAGCAGCCTCGTTAGCGGGCAGGGAGATACGCAGTATTTT. This encodes CASSLVSGQGDTQYF.

The rearrangement uses TRBV7-3 and TRBJ2-7; D perhaps matches TRBD2 (5 bases). Germline CDR1 reads SGHTA; CDR2 reads FQGTGA. The CDR3 is made up of 14 amino acids. V was pared by 2 bases and J by 4 bases, with 12 bases between. CDR3 bases: TGTGCCAGCAGCTTACGCCCGGGATCATACGAGCAGTACTTC. It yields the protein CASSLRPGSYEQYF.

This chain joins TRBV2 and TRBJ1-1; 9 positions agree with TRBD1. The V segment lost 8 bases and the J segment 5 bases; nucleotides outside the gene matches: 9. CDR1 is SNHLY and CDR2 is FYNNEI in the germline V gene. This CDR3 is built from 14 residues. The CDR3 region is CASGWTGDGTEAFF. The CDR3 bases are TGTGCCAGCGGATGGACAGGGGATGGAACTGAAGCTTTCTTT.

This clone was found a few times. The chain couples TRBV6-1 to TRBJ1-6, with D possibly being TRBD1 (6 bases). Germline V gene sequence: CDR1 MNHNS, CDR2 SASEGT. The CDR3 extends over 15 amino acids. Trimming pared 3 bases from V and 2 bases from J, leaving 8 bases between. DNA of the CDR3: TGTGCCAGCAGTGACAGGGGTGCCTATAATTCACCCCTCCACTTT. Translation gives CASSDRGAYNSPLHF.

This chain uses TRBV28 with TRBJ1-5; TRBD1 might be the D (6 bases). Germline loops: CDR1 MDHEN, CDR2 SYDVKM. The V end was cut by 5 bases, the J end by 7 bases, with 12 bases between. The CDR3 covers 13 residues. CDR3 sequence: CASSIHREQPQHF. The CDR3 region has the DNA TGTGCCAGCAGTATCCACAGGGAGCAGCCCCAGCATTTT. The entire variable domain, with the rest obtained from reference TRBV28 and TRBJ1-5, is as follows: DVKVTQSSRYLVKRTGEKVFLECVQDMDHENMFWYRQDPGLGLRLIYFSYDVKMKEKGDIPEGYSVSREKKERFSLILESASTNQTSMYLCASSIHREQPQHFGDGTRLSIL.

The chain carries TRBV3-1 (or the pseudogene TRBV3-2) and TRBJ2-7; perhaps TRBD1 as D (6 bases). The V end lost 0 bases, the J end lost 3 bases, and 12 bases lay between the germline ends. The CDR3 has 15 amino acids. Germline CDR1 reads LGHDT; CDR2 reads YNNKEL (reference sequence). CDR3 loop: CASSQDMGARYEQYF. The CDR3 region has the DNA TGTGCCAGCAGCCAAGATATGGGGGCGCGCTACGAGCAGTACTTC.

The table lists this clone with a count of one. The V call is TRBV10-1, the J call TRBJ1-3; D is undetermined. Germline values: CDR1 WNHNN, CDR2 SYGVQD (reference sequence). The CDR3 has 16 residues. V lost 0 bases to trimming and J lost 0 bases, with 9 bases between them. This CDR3 reads CASSESRGRSGNTIYF. The CDR3 nucleotides are TGCGCCAGCAGTGAGTCGCGAGGCCGCTCTGGAAACACCATATATTTT.

This CDR3 is CASCLGAGLQETQYF. The CDR3 DNA is TGTGCCAGCTGCCTAGGGGCGGGGCTCCAAGAGACCCAGTACTTC. The chain joins TRBV18 to TRBJ2-5; the D gene is possibly TRBD2 (6 bases). This CDR3 region has 15 residues. V was clipped by 7 bases and J by 1 base, with 16 bases between them. Germline CDR1 is KGHSH and CDR2 is LQKENI. The whole variable domain, remainder taken from reference TRBV18 and TRBJ2-5, is NAGVMQNPRHLVRRRGQEARLRCSPMKGHSHVYWYRQLPEEGLKFMVYLQKENIIDESGMPKERFSAEFPKEGPSILRIQQVVRGDSAAYFCASCLGAGLQETQYFGPGTRLLVL.

The J gene is TRBJ1-2, the V gene TRBV6-1, with D unclear. V lost 0 bases and J 4 bases, leaving 12 bases between the germline ends. The length of the CDR3 is 15 residues. Germline CDR1 MNHNS, CDR2 SASEGT. DNA of the CDR3: TGTGCCAGCAGTGAAGCGGGCGGGGTCCCCTATGGCTACACCTTC. This encodes CASSEAGGVPYGYTF.

J is TRBJ2-3 and V is TRBV7-9; TRBD2 matches at 10 bases. From germline, CDR1 is SEHNR and CDR2 FQNEAQ (reference sequence). With 10 bases clipped from V and 6 bases from J, the junction kept 16 bases outside the gene matches. The CDR3 sequence is 16 residues long. DNA of the CDR3: TGTGCCACCGCAAGCATTATGCTAGCGGGAGCCGATACGCAGTATTTT. Protein sequence: CATASIMLAGADTQYF.

This chain links TRBV10-3 with TRBJ1-5; no clear D. This CDR3 region has 13 residues. Deletions cut 8 bases from V and 3 bases from J, with 11 bases between. Looked up from germline, CDR1 is ENHRY and CDR2 is SYGVKD. The CDR3 DNA reads as TGTGCCATCTCGGTCGGGGACAATCAGCCCCAGCATTTT. Residues: CAISVGDNQPQHF.

V usage is TRBV7-8 and J usage is TRBJ2-2, with TRBD2 identical over 7 bases. J lost 4 bases, V lost 1 base, and 3 bases had no gene match. This CDR3 is 15 amino acids long. Germline values: CDR1 SGHVS, CDR2 FQNEAQ. CDR3 in amino acids: CASSLVVAGTGELFF. For the CDR3, the DNA is TGTGCCAGCAGCTTAGTGGTAGCGGGCACCGGGGAGCTGTTTTTT. The variable domain in full, completed from reference TRBV7-8 and TRBJ2-2, reads GAGVSQSPRYKVAKRGQDVALRCDPISGHVSLFWYQQALGQGPEFLTYFQNEAQLDKSGLPSDRFFAERPEGSVSTLKIQRTQQEDSAVYLCASSLVVAGTGELFFGEGSRLTVL.